This is a list of T cell receptor beta chains from one sample in a study of T-cell memory formation after mild COVID-19. TCRdb reprocessed the 5' RACE reads via MiXCR and lists one record per CDR3 protein. The sample records over 350,000 distinct CDR3 sequences, 16% being singletons. Sequencing was carried out using PBMCs or a T cell subset sorted from them (not recorded which). These receptors originate from a man between 18 and 29 years old who had mild COVID-19 (a few samples of this study predate the infection). Cell type and time point are not known. CDR3s include the opening cysteine and the closing phenylalanine or tryptophan. A D gene is named only where the DNA matches it firmly. Size is stated for part of the rows, as once, few or many counts, or as a class when the clone is expanded.

CDR3aa: CASSVDGTSHGELFF
CDR3nt: TGTGCCAGCAGCGTAGATGGGACTAGCCACGGGGAGCTGTTTTTT
abundance: few
j_gene: TRBJ2-2
v_gene: TRBV9
d_gene: TRBD2
len: 15

CDR3aa: CASTGGHPLEQYF
CDR3nt: TGTGCCAGCACGGGCGGCCACCCCCTCGAGCAGTACTTC
abundance: few
j_gene: TRBJ2-7
v_gene: TRBV25-1
d_gene: .
len: 13

CDR3aa: CASSVGLAGGPWETQYF
CDR3nt: TGCGCCAGCAGTGTGGGGCTAGCGGGGGGTCCCTGGGAGACCCAGTACTTC
abundance: few
j_gene: TRBJ2-5
v_gene: TRBV10-1
d_gene: TRBD2
len: 17

CDR3aa: CASSYEGSHGYTF
CDR3nt: TGTGCCAGCAGTTACGAAGGAAGTCATGGCTACACCTTC
abundance: few
j_gene: TRBJ1-2
v_gene: TRBV6-5
d_gene: .
len: 13

CDR3aa: CASSPGTGENIQYF
CDR3nt: TGCGCCAGCAGCCCCGGGACCGGTGAAAACATTCAGTACTTC
abundance: few
j_gene: TRBJ2-4
v_gene: TRBV5-1
d_gene: .
len: 14

CDR3aa: CASSVDPSAANVLTF
CDR3nt: TGTGCCAGCAGCGTAGATCCATCTGCGGCCAACGTCCTGACTTTC
abundance: few
j_gene: TRBJ2-6
v_gene: TRBV9
d_gene: .
len: 15

CDR3aa: CASSVGRGGASYNEQFF
CDR3nt: TGTGCCAGCAGCGTAGGGCGTGGGGGGGCCTCCTACAATGAGCAGTTCTTC
abundance: .
j_gene: TRBJ2-1
v_gene: TRBV9
d_gene: .
len: 17

CDR3aa: CASSQSTGTVEAFF
CDR3nt: TGTGCCAGCAGCCAATCCACAGGGACGGTTGAAGCTTTCTTT
abundance: .
j_gene: TRBJ1-1
v_gene: TRBV14
d_gene: .
len: 14

CDR3aa: CASSLGASSYEQYF
CDR3nt: TGTGCCAGCAGCCTCGGGGCAAGCTCCTACGAGCAGTACTTC
abundance: many
j_gene: TRBJ2-7
v_gene: TRBV7-9
d_gene: .
len: 14

CDR3aa: CASSPGGGAQPQHF
CDR3nt: TGTGCCAGCAGTCCCGGGGGGGGGGCCCAGCCCCAGCATTTT
abundance: few
j_gene: TRBJ1-5
v_gene: TRBV6-5
d_gene: .
len: 14

CDR3aa: CASSEGPSGHEQFF
CDR3nt: TGTGCCAGCAGCGAGGGCCCTAGCGGGCATGAGCAGTTCTTC
abundance: .
j_gene: TRBJ2-1
v_gene: TRBV25-1
d_gene: TRBD2
len: 14

CDR3aa: CASSPGQGVAGELFF
CDR3nt: TGCGCCAGCAGTCCGGGACAGGGGGTTGCCGGGGAGCTGTTTTTT
abundance: few
j_gene: TRBJ2-2
v_gene: TRBV5-1
d_gene: TRBD1
len: 15

CDR3aa: CATSETGTGGARQFF
CDR3nt: TGTGCCACCAGTGAAACGGGGACAGGGGGCGCGAGGCAGTTCTTC
abundance: .
j_gene: TRBJ2-1
v_gene: TRBV24-1
d_gene: TRBD1
len: 15

CDR3aa: CASSPTGVSDTQYF
CDR3nt: TGCGCCAGCAGCCCGACAGGGGTTTCAGATACGCAGTATTTT
abundance: few
j_gene: TRBJ2-3
v_gene: TRBV5-1
d_gene: TRBD1
len: 14

CDR3aa: CASSLEQANFNYGYTF
CDR3nt: TGTGCCAGCAGCCTCGAGCAGGCGAATTTTAACTATGGCTACACCTTC
abundance: few
j_gene: TRBJ1-2
v_gene: TRBV5-6
d_gene: .
len: 16

CDR3aa: CASRPSGGAGGDTQYF
CDR3nt: TGTGCCAGCAGGCCTAGCGGGGGGGCCGGGGGAGATACGCAGTATTTT
abundance: few
j_gene: TRBJ2-3
v_gene: TRBV12-3/TRBV12-4
d_gene: TRBD2
len: 16

CDR3aa: CASSFQGPDNEQFF
CDR3nt: TGTGCCAGCAGCTTTCAAGGGCCGGACAATGAGCAGTTCTTC
abundance: few
j_gene: TRBJ2-1
v_gene: TRBV7-9
d_gene: .
len: 14

CDR3aa: CASSPRLTGQNEKLFF
CDR3nt: TGTGCCAGCTCACCACGATTGACAGGACAGAATGAAAAACTGTTTTTT
abundance: .
j_gene: TRBJ1-4
v_gene: TRBV18
d_gene: .
len: 16

CDR3aa: CASSFRSLYGYTF
CDR3nt: TGTGCCAGCAGCTTCAGGTCTCTCTATGGCTACACCTTC
abundance: few
j_gene: TRBJ1-2
v_gene: TRBV7-9
d_gene: .
len: 13

CDR3aa: CASSLTGTPGHQPQHF
CDR3nt: TGTGCCAGCAGCTTAACCGGGACCCCGGGCCATCAGCCCCAGCATTTT
abundance: few
j_gene: TRBJ1-5
v_gene: TRBV7-9
d_gene: .
len: 16

CDR3aa: CASSLQPGQSSLYSPLHF
CDR3nt: TGTGCCAGCAGCTTACAACCGGGACAGTCGTCTTTATATTCACCCCTCCACTTT
abundance: few
j_gene: TRBJ1-6
v_gene: TRBV11-2
d_gene: TRBD1
len: 18

CDR3aa: CASSVGQGQNTGELFF
CDR3nt: TGTGCCAGCAGCGTAGGACAGGGCCAGAACACCGGGGAGCTGTTTTTT
abundance: .
j_gene: TRBJ2-2
v_gene: TRBV9
d_gene: TRBD1
len: 16

CDR3aa: CASGSRPLEETQYF
CDR3nt: TGTGCTAGTGGTTCCCGACCCCTGGAAGAGACCCAGTACTTC
abundance: many
j_gene: TRBJ2-5
v_gene: TRBV12-5
d_gene: .
len: 14

CDR3aa: CASSLATDPRDTQYF
CDR3nt: TGCGCCAGCAGCTTGGCCACAGACCCTAGAGATACGCAGTATTTT
abundance: .
j_gene: TRBJ2-3
v_gene: TRBV5-1
d_gene: .
len: 15

CDR3aa: CASTFFGGSAEAFF
CDR3nt: TGTGCCAGCACTTTTTTTGGCGGGAGCGCTGAAGCTTTCTTT
abundance: once
j_gene: TRBJ1-1
v_gene: TRBV6-5
d_gene: .
len: 14

CDR3aa: CATRGEGYEQYF
CDR3nt: TGTGCCACCCGGGGGGAGGGCTACGAGCAGTACTTC
abundance: .
j_gene: TRBJ2-7
v_gene: TRBV6-5
d_gene: TRBD2
len: 12

CDR3aa: CASSQLLAGSHNEQFF
CDR3nt: TGTGCCAGCAGCCAACTACTAGCGGGGAGCCACAATGAGCAGTTCTTC
abundance: .
j_gene: TRBJ2-1
v_gene: TRBV4-2
d_gene: TRBD2
len: 16

CDR3aa: CSARPYRTDTQYF
CDR3nt: TGCAGTGCTAGACCCTACCGAACAGATACGCAGTATTTT
abundance: few
j_gene: TRBJ2-3
v_gene: TRBV20-1
d_gene: .
len: 13

CDR3aa: CASSIERATEAFF
CDR3nt: TGTGCCAGTAGTATAGAGAGGGCCACTGAAGCTTTCTTT
abundance: few
j_gene: TRBJ1-1
v_gene: TRBV19
d_gene: .
len: 13

CDR3aa: CASSYRRLAGGPQFRTDTQYF
CDR3nt: TGTGCCAGCAGTTACCGACGACTAGCGGGGGGCCCCCAATTCCGCACAGATACGCAGTATTTT
abundance: few
j_gene: TRBJ2-3
v_gene: TRBV6-5
d_gene: TRBD2
len: 21

CDR3aa: CASSLRTGDSEQYF
CDR3nt: TGCGCCAGCAGCTTGCGGACAGGGGATTCCGAGCAGTACTTC
abundance: .
j_gene: TRBJ2-7
v_gene: TRBV5-1
d_gene: TRBD1
len: 14

CDR3aa: CASSSYRGRTDTQYF
CDR3nt: TGTGCCAGCAGTTCTTACAGGGGTAGAACAGATACGCAGTATTTT
abundance: .
j_gene: TRBJ2-3
v_gene: TRBV7-6
d_gene: TRBD1
len: 15

CDR3aa: CATKQATANYCYTF
CDR3nt: TGTGCCACCAAGCAAGCCACAGCTAACTATTGCTACACCTTC
abundance: .
j_gene: TRBJ1-2
v_gene: TRBV24-1
d_gene: .
len: 14

CDR3aa: CSAYRGGADTQYF
CDR3nt: TGCAGTGCTTACAGGGGAGGCGCAGATACGCAGTATTTT
abundance: .
j_gene: TRBJ2-3
v_gene: TRBV20-1
d_gene: .
len: 13

CDR3aa: CASSRGGSQETQYF
CDR3nt: TGTGCCAGCAGCCGAGGGGGGAGTCAAGAGACCCAGTACTTC
abundance: many
j_gene: TRBJ2-5
v_gene: TRBV7-2
d_gene: .
len: 14

CDR3aa: CASSLTWEAELFF
CDR3nt: TGTGCCAGCAGCTTAACCTGGGAGGCGGAGCTGTTTTTT
abundance: many
j_gene: TRBJ2-2
v_gene: TRBV7-2
d_gene: .
len: 13

CDR3aa: CASASRGTGELFF
CDR3nt: TGTGCCAGCGCGTCAAGGGGCACCGGGGAGCTGTTTTTT
abundance: .
j_gene: TRBJ2-2
v_gene: TRBV7-2
d_gene: .
len: 13

CDR3aa: CASSLGQEQPQHF
CDR3nt: TGTGCCAGCAGCTTAGGCCAGGAGCAGCCCCAGCATTTT
abundance: .
j_gene: TRBJ1-5
v_gene: TRBV7-2
d_gene: .
len: 13

CDR3aa: CASSPSERTAQFF
CDR3nt: TGTGCCAGCTCACCTAGTGAAAGGACAGCGCAGTTCTTC
abundance: few
j_gene: TRBJ2-1
v_gene: TRBV18
d_gene: .
len: 13

CDR3aa: CASSHTGQGRITEAFF
CDR3nt: TGTGCCAGCAGCCACACGGGACAGGGACGGATCACTGAAGCTTTCTTT
abundance: .
j_gene: TRBJ1-1
v_gene: TRBV7-3
d_gene: TRBD1
len: 16

CDR3aa: CASSRDRGVGFYGYTF
CDR3nt: TGTGCCAGCAGCCGGGACAGGGGCGTCGGCTTCTATGGCTACACCTTC
abundance: .
j_gene: TRBJ1-2
v_gene: TRBV6-2/TRBV6-3
d_gene: TRBD1
len: 16

CDR3aa: CASSLYGGTEAFF
CDR3nt: TGTGCCAGCAGCTTATACGGGGGCACTGAAGCTTTCTTT
abundance: many
j_gene: TRBJ1-1
v_gene: TRBV7-9
d_gene: .
len: 13

CDR3aa: CASSPGQGFLTEAQYF
CDR3nt: TGTGCCAGCAGCCCGGGACAGGGGTTTCTTACCGAGGCCCAGTACTTC
abundance: many
j_gene: TRBJ2-5
v_gene: TRBV9
d_gene: TRBD1
len: 16